This entry features one T cell receptor beta chain sequence. Antigen: not known. These data are taken from a study of shared clonotypes between healthy human individuals. Study-level results: Though the depth was large, rarefaction showed that sorted-subset sequencing was incomplete.

The study drew its donors from healthy HIV-negative adults without recent acute infections or vaccinations. Clones were sequenced by immunoSEQ multiplex PCR, and TCRdb holds only the in-frame ones, with some missing. Here the sample spans about 2.4 million clones, over 85% being singletons. Germline lookup yields CDR1 SNHLY and CDR2 FYNNEI. V was trimmed by 6 bases and J by 0 bases, leaving 8 bases between them. This CDR3 region has 13 residues. Sequencing input: naive CD4+ T cells from PBMCs. Subset defined: CD45RA+ positively selected. V gene TRBV2 combines with J gene TRBJ1-1; no clear D gene. The receptor comes from a man aged 18 to 30 in good health. Some clones in this sample may be carry-over from other donors' samples. CDR3 region: CASRVLMNTEAFF. The CDR3 DNA reads as TGTGCCAGCAGGGTACTAATGAACACTGAAGCTTTCTTT.